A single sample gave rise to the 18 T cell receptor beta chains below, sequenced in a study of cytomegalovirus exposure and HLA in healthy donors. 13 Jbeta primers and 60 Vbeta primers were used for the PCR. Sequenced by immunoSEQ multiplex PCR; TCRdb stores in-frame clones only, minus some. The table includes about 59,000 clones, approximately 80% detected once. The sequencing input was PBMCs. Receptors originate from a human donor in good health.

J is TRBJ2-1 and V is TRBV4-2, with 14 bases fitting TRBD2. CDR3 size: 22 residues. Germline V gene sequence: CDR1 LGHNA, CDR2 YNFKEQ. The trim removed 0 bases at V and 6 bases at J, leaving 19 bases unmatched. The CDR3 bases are TGTGCCAGCAGCCAAGAGGCCCGACTAGCGGGGGGGCGGTTGTTGTTGGGCAATGAGCAGTTCTTC. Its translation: CASSQEARLAGGRLLLGNEQFF.

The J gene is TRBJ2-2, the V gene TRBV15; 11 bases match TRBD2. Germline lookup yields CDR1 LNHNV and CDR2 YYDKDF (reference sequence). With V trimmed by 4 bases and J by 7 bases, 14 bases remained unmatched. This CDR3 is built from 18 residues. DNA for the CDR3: TGTGCCACCAGCACACTTACTAGCGGGGGTGCTCGGGGCGGGGAGCTGTTTTTT. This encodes CATSTLTSGGARGGELFF.

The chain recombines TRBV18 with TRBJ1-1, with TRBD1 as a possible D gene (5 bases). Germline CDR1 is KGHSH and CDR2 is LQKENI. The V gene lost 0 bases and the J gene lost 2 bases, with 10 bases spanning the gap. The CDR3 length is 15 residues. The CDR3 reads CASSPPSQANTEAFF. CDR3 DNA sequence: TGTGCCAGCTCACCACCGTCACAGGCTAACACTGAAGCTTTCTTT.

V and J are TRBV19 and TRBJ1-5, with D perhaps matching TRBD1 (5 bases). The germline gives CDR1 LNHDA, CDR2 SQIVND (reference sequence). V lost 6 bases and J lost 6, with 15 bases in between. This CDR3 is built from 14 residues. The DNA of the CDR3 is TGTGCCAGTAGCTGGGGGGTTGGGAGTCAGCCCCAGCATTTT. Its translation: CASSWGVGSQPQHF.

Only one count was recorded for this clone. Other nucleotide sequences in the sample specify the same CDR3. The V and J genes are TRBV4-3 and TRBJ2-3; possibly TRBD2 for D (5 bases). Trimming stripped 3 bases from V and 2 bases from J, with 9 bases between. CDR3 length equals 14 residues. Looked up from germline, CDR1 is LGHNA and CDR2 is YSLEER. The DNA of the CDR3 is TGCGCCAGCAGCCAGGAGGCTCTCACAGATACGCAGTATTTT. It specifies CASSQEALTDTQYF.

CDR3 in DNA: TGTGCCAGCAGTGTTGGGGCGTTTCAAGAGACCCAGTACTTC. As protein: CASSVGAFQETQYF. J is TRBJ2-5 and V is TRBV7-2, with D perhaps matching TRBD1 (5 bases). The CDR3 totals 14 residues. Trimming cost V 6 bases and J 2 bases, with 13 bases left between them. Germline V gene lookup returns CDR1 SGHTA and CDR2 FQGNSA. Drawing the rest from reference TRBV7-2 and TRBJ2-5, the complete variable domain is GAGVSQSPSNKVTEKGKDVELRCDPISGHTALYWYRQSLGQGLEFLIYFQGNSAPDKSGLPSDRFSAERTGGSVSTLTIQRTQQEDSAVYLCASSVGAFQETQYFGPGTRLLVL.

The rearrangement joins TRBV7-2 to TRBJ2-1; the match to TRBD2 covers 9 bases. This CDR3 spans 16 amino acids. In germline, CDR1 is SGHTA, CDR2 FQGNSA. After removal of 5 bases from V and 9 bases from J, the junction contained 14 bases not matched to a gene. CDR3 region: CASSDSGAGGPGEQFF. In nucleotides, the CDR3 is TGTGCCAGCAGCGATAGTGGGGCGGGGGGGCCGGGTGAGCAGTTCTTC. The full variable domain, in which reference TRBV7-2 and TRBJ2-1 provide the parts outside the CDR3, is GAGVSQSPSNKVTEKGKDVELRCDPISGHTALYWYRQSLGQGLEFLIYFQGNSAPDKSGLPSDRFSAERTGGSVSTLTIQRTQQEDSAVYLCASSDSGAGGPGEQFFGPGTRLTVL.

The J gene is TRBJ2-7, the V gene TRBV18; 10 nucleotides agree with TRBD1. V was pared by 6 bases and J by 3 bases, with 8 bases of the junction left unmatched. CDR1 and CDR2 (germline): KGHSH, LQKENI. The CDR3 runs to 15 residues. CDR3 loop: CASSSGTGDNYEQYF. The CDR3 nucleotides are TGTGCCAGCTCGTCCGGGACAGGGGACAACTACGAGCAGTACTTC. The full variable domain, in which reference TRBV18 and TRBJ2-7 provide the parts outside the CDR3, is NAGVMQNPRHLVRRRGQEARLRCSPMKGHSHVYWYRQLPEEGLKFMVYLQKENIIDESGMPKERFSAEFPKEGPSILRIQQVVRGDSAAYFCASSSGTGDNYEQYFGPGTRLTVT.

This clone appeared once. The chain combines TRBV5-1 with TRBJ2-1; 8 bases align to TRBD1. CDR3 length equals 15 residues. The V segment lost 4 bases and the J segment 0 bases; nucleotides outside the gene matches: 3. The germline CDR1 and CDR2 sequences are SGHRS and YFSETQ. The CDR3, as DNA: TGCGCCAGCAGCGCGACAGGGGACTCCTACAATGAGCAGTTCTTC. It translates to CASSATGDSYNEQFF.

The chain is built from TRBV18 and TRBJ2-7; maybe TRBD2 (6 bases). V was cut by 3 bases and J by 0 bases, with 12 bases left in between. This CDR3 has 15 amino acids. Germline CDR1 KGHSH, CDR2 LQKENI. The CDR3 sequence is CASSPTSGSSYEQYF. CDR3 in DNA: TGTGCCAGCTCACCGACGTCCGGGAGCTCCTACGAGCAGTACTTC.

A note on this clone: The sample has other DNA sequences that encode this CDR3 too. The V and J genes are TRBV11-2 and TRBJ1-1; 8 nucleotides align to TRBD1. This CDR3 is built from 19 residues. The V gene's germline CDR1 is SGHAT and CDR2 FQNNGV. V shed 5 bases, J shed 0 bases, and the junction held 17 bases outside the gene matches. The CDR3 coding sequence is TGTGCCAGCAGCCCCGGCCCGGGACAGGAGGTGCCCCTGAACACTGAAGCTTTCTTT. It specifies CASSPGPGQEVPLNTEAFF.

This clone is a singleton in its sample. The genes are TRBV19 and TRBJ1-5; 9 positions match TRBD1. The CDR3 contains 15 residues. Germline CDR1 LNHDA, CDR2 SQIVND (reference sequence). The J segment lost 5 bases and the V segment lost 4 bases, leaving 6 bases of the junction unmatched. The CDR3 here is CASSSTGTGYQPQHF. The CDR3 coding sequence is TGTGCCAGTAGTAGCACCGGGACAGGGTATCAGCCCCAGCATTTT.

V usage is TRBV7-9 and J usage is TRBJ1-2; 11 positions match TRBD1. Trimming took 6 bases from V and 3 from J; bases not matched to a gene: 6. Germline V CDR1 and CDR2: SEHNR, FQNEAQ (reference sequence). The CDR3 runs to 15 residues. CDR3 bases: TGTGCCAGCAGTCGGACAGGGGGCGCTGACTATGGCTACACCTTC. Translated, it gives CASSRTGGADYGYTF.

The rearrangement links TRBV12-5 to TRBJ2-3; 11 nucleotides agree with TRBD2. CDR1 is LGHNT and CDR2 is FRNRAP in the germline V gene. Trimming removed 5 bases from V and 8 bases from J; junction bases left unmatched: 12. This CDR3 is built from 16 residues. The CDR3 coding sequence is TGTGCTAGTGGTCCGTTAGCGGGGGGGATACAGACTACGCAGTATTTT. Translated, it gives CASGPLAGGIQTTQYF.

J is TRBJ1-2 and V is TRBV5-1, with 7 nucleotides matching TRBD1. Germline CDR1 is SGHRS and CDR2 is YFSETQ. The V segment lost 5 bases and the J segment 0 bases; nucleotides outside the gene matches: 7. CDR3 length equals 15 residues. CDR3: CASSSEGQTNYGYTF. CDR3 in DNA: TGCGCCAGCAGTTCCGAGGGACAGACTAACTATGGCTACACCTTC.

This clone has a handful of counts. CDR3: CASSVDFGGGNTIYF. In nucleotides, the CDR3 is TGTGCCAGCAGCGTAGATTTTGGAGGGGGAAACACCATATATTTT. The V call is TRBV9, the J call TRBJ1-3; D remains ambiguous. The CDR3 is 15 residues long. Germline-derived CDR1 and CDR2 are SGDLS and YYNGEE. V lost 0 bases to trimming and J lost 4 bases, with 11 bases between them.

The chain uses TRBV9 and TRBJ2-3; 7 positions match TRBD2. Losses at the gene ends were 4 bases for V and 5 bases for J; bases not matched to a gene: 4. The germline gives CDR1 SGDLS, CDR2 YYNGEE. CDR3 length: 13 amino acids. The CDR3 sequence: CASSLGGEDTQYF. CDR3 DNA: TGTGCCAGCAGCTTGGGGGGGGAAGATACGCAGTATTTT.

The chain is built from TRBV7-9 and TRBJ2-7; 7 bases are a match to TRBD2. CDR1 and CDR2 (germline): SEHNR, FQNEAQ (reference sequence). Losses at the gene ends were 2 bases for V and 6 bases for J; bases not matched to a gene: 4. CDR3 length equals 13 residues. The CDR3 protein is CASSLWEGSEQYF. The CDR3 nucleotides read TGTGCCAGCAGCTTATGGGAGGGTAGCGAGCAGTACTTC.